Listed here are 3 T cell receptor beta chains from one sample, sequenced in a study of Ad26.COV2.S vaccination and SARS-CoV-2 variants. Assay used: immunoSEQ multiplex PCR; TCRdb lists only in-frame clones, some missing. The data show 430,000 or so clones, around 90% seen once. Treatment noted: 15 to 20 received Ad26.COV2.S at low or high dose, single or two shots; 5 received placebo; per-sample allocation not given. Specimens were obtained on day 63 following the first vaccine or placebo injection. Here the sequenced sample was peripheral blood, taken in a trial of Ad26.COV2.S vaccine versus placebo. The source of these receptors is a person between 18 and 65 years old who received the Ad26.COV2.S COVID-19 vaccine or a placebo.

This chain uses TRBV10-3 with TRBJ2-3; 9 bases match TRBD2. The CDR3 is 14 amino acids. Germline V gives CDR1 ENHRY, CDR2 SYGVKD. Trimming cost V 6 bases and J 0 bases; bases outside gene matches: 1. The CDR3 coding sequence is TGTGCCATCAGCACTAGCGGGAGCACAGATACGCAGTATTTT. Protein product: CAISTSGSTDTQYF.

The J gene is TRBJ2-5, the V gene TRBV4-2, with TRBD2 identical over 11 bases. Germline CDR1 reads LGHNA; CDR2 reads YNFKEQ. This CDR3 contains 16 residues. J was trimmed by 5 bases and V by 0 bases; bases with no gene match: 5. The CDR3 DNA is TGTGCCAGCAGCCAAGATTGGACTAGCGGGTATGAGACCCAGTACTTC. As protein: CASSQDWTSGYETQYF.

The chain combines TRBV7-8 with TRBJ2-7; TRBD1 is a possible D gene (5 bases). Trimming removed 5 bases from V and 2 bases from J, with 10 bases in between. The germline V gene encodes CDR1 SGHVS and CDR2 FQNEAQ. This CDR3 comprises 13 residues. DNA of the CDR3: TGTGCCAGCAGCCCTAAGACAGCCTACGAGCAGTACTTC. Its translation is CASSPKTAYEQYF.